This T cell receptor (beta chain) comes out of a study of beta chain features in type 1 diabetes. Overall study results and limits: In every one of the four CD4+ subsets, TCRB CDR3s were moderately but significantly shorter in Type 1 diabetes patients. Individuals with type 1 diabetes displayed fewer insertions and more deletions at VDJ junctions. Amplification by PCR could prefer shorter templates, with the same effect in patients and controls.

The entirety of the isolated RNA underwent reverse transcription, so expressed TCRB transcripts were sequenced. TCRdb's copy holds only in-frame clones and misses some; the assay was immunoSEQ multiplex PCR. The profile shows under 250,000 clones, 27% of them singletons. Sorted populations all had greater than 98% purity. With regard to this clone: Its specificity is not known.

The CDR3 is 11 amino acids. Germline V gene data show CDR1 as SGHTA and CDR2 as FQGNSA. Trimming stripped 9 bases from V and 6 bases from J, with 12 bases between. This clonotype originated in a man younger than 40 in good health. This chain joins TRBV7-2 and TRBJ2-7; D might be TRBD1 (6 bases). The specimen was central memory CD4+ T cells from blood. For the CDR3, the DNA is TGTGCCAGTAGAGGGGGAGTCGAGCAGTACTTC. Translation: CASRGGVEQYF.